This T cell receptor beta chain was documented in a study of shared T cell receptors in the human thymus. Some clones are missing from TCRdb's copy, which holds only in-frame ones; the method was immunoSEQ multiplex PCR. This table holds under 850,000 clones, approximately 90% found once. The V segment lost 7 bases and the J segment 8 bases; nucleotides outside the gene matches: 10. The CDR3 is made up of 13 amino acids. The germline CDR1 and CDR2 sequences are LNHDA and SQIVND (reference sequence). The same specimen was also included in a second study, on human thymus T cells. That work adds: Thymus specimens were resections from corrective heart surgery. Apparent bias marked the V and J gene usage of thymic and blood repertoires. Thymic repertoires from unrelated individuals overlapped highly, related research reported.

The sample consisted of thymocytes. The clonotype originates from a boy in the first two years of life with a congenital heart defect. The chain has TRBV19 and TRBJ1-2, with TRBD1 matching over 7 bases. The CDR3 DNA sequence: TGTGCCAGTATGGGGGACAGAGTTAAGGGCTACACCTTC. Translation gives CASMGDRVKGYTF.